This entry lists 29 T cell receptor beta chains sequenced from one sample in a study of shared clonotypes between healthy human individuals. Only in-frame clones appear in the TCRdb table, and some are missing; sequencing was by immunoSEQ multiplex PCR. Here the sample spans around 1,000,000 clones, about 80% being singletons. Sample: memory CD4+ T cells from PBMCs. Subset noted: CD45RA-negative fraction. These receptor sequences come from a man aged 18 to 29 in good health. Some clones in this sample may be carry-over from other donors' samples.

The chain is built from TRBV28 and TRBJ1-3; D might be TRBD1 (6 bases). The CDR3 sequence is 16 residues long. Germline V lookup: CDR1 MDHEN, CDR2 SYDVKM. The V and J ends lost 7 bases and 0 bases respectively, with 16 bases between them. CDR3 nucleotides: TGTGCCAGCACTCCTGGGGGGGCGAGCTCTGGAAACACCATATATTTT. Its protein is CASTPGGASSGNTIYF.

V is TRBV20-1 and J is TRBJ2-7, with unresolved D. Germline values: CDR1 DFQATT, CDR2 SNEGSKA (reference sequence). V shed 4 bases and J shed 5 bases, with 9 bases lying between them. CDR3 length equals 11 residues. CDR3 residues: CSAIVWNEQYF. CDR3 DNA sequence: TGCAGTGCTATAGTGTGGAACGAGCAGTACTTC.

The V and J genes are TRBV5-1 and TRBJ1-5; 8 bases align to TRBD1. CDR3 length: 15 residues. The V gene end was trimmed by 1 base and the J gene end by 6 bases; junction bases not matched to a gene: 6. In germline, CDR1 is SGHRS, CDR2 YFSETQ. The CDR3 nucleotides are TGCGCCAGCAGCTTGATGGGACAGGAGGGTCAGCCCCAGCATTTT. It codes for CASSLMGQEGQPQHF.

Written as DNA, the CDR3 is TGTGCCAGCAGCCTCAGAGCCACCGGGGAGCTGTTTTTT. Amino acid sequence: CASSLRATGELFF. V and J are TRBV6-1 and TRBJ2-2; D call uncertain. V was clipped by 6 bases and J by 4 bases, with 9 bases between them. Germline values: CDR1 MNHNS, CDR2 SASEGT. The CDR3 extends over 13 amino acids.

J is TRBJ2-7 and V is TRBV28, with a possible D match to TRBD1 (7 bases). Germline CDR1 reads MDHEN; CDR2 reads SYDVKM. The V end was cut by 3 bases, the J end by 7 bases, with 19 bases between. The CDR3 extends over 15 amino acids. For the CDR3, the DNA is TGTGCCAGCAGTTTGTGGACAGGTGGGCGGGAAGAGCAGTACTTC. Its translation: CASSLWTGGREEQYF. The whole variable domain, remainder taken from reference TRBV28 and TRBJ2-7, is DVKVTQSSRYLVKRTGEKVFLECVQDMDHENMFWYRQDPGLGLRLIYFSYDVKMKEKGDIPEGYSVSREKKERFSLILESASTNQTSMYLCASSLWTGGREEQYFGPGTRLTVT.

The table lists this clone with a count of one. This chain joins TRBV7-6 and TRBJ2-1; 9 bases match TRBD2. The length of the CDR3 is 14 residues. Germline V gene lookup returns CDR1 SGHVS and CDR2 FNYEAQ. The V segment lost 1 base and the J segment 12 bases; nucleotides outside the gene matches: 7. The CDR3 sequence: CASSLVGLADGQFF. The CDR3 DNA reads as TGTGCCAGCAGCTTAGTGGGACTAGCAGATGGGCAGTTCTTC.

Points on this clone: The junction departs from the called germline gene at one end, perhaps through a read error. The genes are TRBV20-1 and TRBJ2-7, with D perhaps matching TRBD1 or TRBD2 (5 bases each). This CDR3 is 11 amino acids long. CDR1 and CDR2 (germline): DFQATT, SNEGSKA (reference sequence). This chain's CDR3 is CSAPLRGREAF. CDR3 coding DNA: TGCAGTGCACCCCTCCGGGGCAGGGAAGCCTTC.

The chain recombines TRBV6-1 with TRBJ2-3; D is ambiguous. The CDR3 extends over 13 amino acids. Trimming took 5 bases from V and 7 from J, leaving 13 bases between them. Germline CDR1 is MNHNS and CDR2 is SASEGT. The CDR3 is CASSFTELYTQYF. Here the CDR3 DNA reads TGTGCCAGCAGTTTCACCGAGTTATATACGCAGTATTTT.

The chain joins TRBV28 to TRBJ2-5; tentative D call: TRBD1 (5 bases). The CDR3 is 16 amino acids. From germline, CDR1 is MDHEN and CDR2 SYDVKM. The V end lost 3 bases, the J end lost 0 bases, and 14 bases lay between the germline ends. This chain's CDR3 is CASSFLGAQYQETQYF. The CDR3 nucleotides are TGTGCCAGCAGTTTCCTAGGGGCCCAGTACCAAGAGACCCAGTACTTC. Complete variable domain (other parts from reference TRBV28 and TRBJ2-5): DVKVTQSSRYLVKRTGEKVFLECVQDMDHENMFWYRQDPGLGLRLIYFSYDVKMKEKGDIPEGYSVSREKKERFSLILESASTNQTSMYLCASSFLGAQYQETQYFGPGTRLLVL.

The rearrangement uses TRBV29-1 and TRBJ2-5; D gene uncertain. The germline V gene has CDR1 SQVTM and CDR2 ANQGSEA. V dropped 7 bases and J dropped 2 bases, with 14 bases sitting between them. This CDR3 has 13 amino acids. CDR3 DNA sequence: TGCAGCGGACAACTCGCTAATCAAGAGACCCAGTACTTC. This sequence encodes CSGQLANQETQYF. The whole variable domain, filled in from reference TRBV29-1 and TRBJ2-5, reads SAVISQKPSRDICQRGTSLTIQCQVDSQVTMMFWYRQQPGQSLTLIATANQGSEATYESGFVIDKFPISRPNLTFSTLTVSNMSPEDSSIYLCSGQLANQETQYFGPGTRLLVL.

The V call is TRBV27, the J call TRBJ1-2; 9 bases agree with TRBD1. Germline V gene lookup returns CDR1 MNHEY and CDR2 SMNVEV (reference sequence). The trim removed 2 bases at V and 4 bases at J, leaving 2 bases unmatched. The CDR3 totals 14 residues. CDR3 region: CASSLDRGGYGYTF. CDR3 DNA: TGTGCCAGCAGTTTAGACAGGGGGGGCTATGGCTACACCTTC.

In this sample, this clone turned up many times. The sample has other DNA sequences that encode this CDR3 too. The chain uses TRBV25-1 and TRBJ2-7, with 11 nucleotides matching TRBD1. J was trimmed by 4 bases and V by 5 bases; bases with no gene match: 4. The germline V gene encodes CDR1 MGHDK and CDR2 SYGVNS. The CDR3 sequence is 14 residues long. The CDR3 is CASSRTGGTYEQYF. The CDR3 DNA reads as TGTGCCAGCAGTCGGACAGGGGGCACATACGAGCAGTACTTC.

This chain connects TRBV28 to TRBJ2-7, with 9 bases that match TRBD1. The CDR3 is 15 residues long. From germline, CDR1 is MDHEN and CDR2 SYDVKM. Trimming removed 5 bases from V and 3 bases from J; junction bases left unmatched: 8. In DNA, the CDR3 is TGTGCCAGCAGTGTCGTCGGGACAGGGATCTACGAGCAGTACTTC. Its translation: CASSVVGTGIYEQYF. Based on the CDR3 plus reference TRBV28 and TRBJ2-7, the full variable domain is DVKVTQSSRYLVKRTGEKVFLECVQDMDHENMFWYRQDPGLGLRLIYFSYDVKMKEKGDIPEGYSVSREKKERFSLILESASTNQTSMYLCASSVVGTGIYEQYFGPGTRLTVT.

The J gene is TRBJ2-5, the V gene TRBV15; 13 nucleotides align to TRBD2. The germline gives CDR1 LNHNV, CDR2 YYDKDF (reference sequence). Losses at the gene ends were 0 bases for V and 2 bases for J; bases not matched to a gene: 6. The CDR3 covers 18 residues. The CDR3 reads CATSRELGLAGVQETQYF. CDR3 sequence (DNA): TGTGCCACCAGCAGAGAGCTAGGACTAGCGGGAGTTCAAGAGACCCAGTACTTC. Full variable domain (outside the CDR3, taken from reference TRBV15 and TRBJ2-5): DAMVIQNPRYQVTQFGKPVTLSCSQTLNHNVMYWYQQKSSQAPKLLFHYYDKDFNNEADTPDNFQSRRPNTSFCFLDIRSPGLGDTAMYLCATSRELGLAGVQETQYFGPGTRLLVL.

The chain uses TRBV6-5 and TRBJ1-4; maybe TRBD1 (5 bases). The CDR3 contains 15 residues. V was shortened by 4 bases and J by 2 bases, with 11 bases between the two germline ends. From germline, CDR1 is MNHEY and CDR2 SVGAGI. CDR3 loop: CASSSQTATNEKLFF. The CDR3 DNA reads TGTGCCAGCAGTTCTCAGACAGCCACTAATGAAAAACTGTTTTTT.

The chain joins TRBV11-3 to TRBJ2-1; 7 bases match TRBD2. Trimming removed 0 bases from V and 5 bases from J; junction bases left unmatched: 10. The CDR3 is 17 amino acids. Germline lookup yields CDR1 SGHNT and CDR2 YENEEA. CDR3 sequence (DNA): TGTGCCAGCAGCTTAGATTCGGGCGGGAGTCGTAACAATGAGCAGTTCTTC. It translates to CASSLDSGGSRNNEQFF.

The CDR3 nucleotides are TGTGCCAGCAGCTCCGTCCCCGACAGGCAAGAGACCCAGTACTTC. It codes for CASSSVPDRQETQYF. The gene calls are TRBV7-3 and TRBJ2-5; D is perhaps TRBD1 (6 bases). Trimming removed 4 bases from V and 2 bases from J, with 14 bases in between. This CDR3 is 15 amino acids long. Per germline, CDR1 SGHTA and CDR2 FQGTGA.

The chain has TRBV10-3 and TRBJ2-3; the D is unclear. The V gene's germline CDR1 is ENHRY and CDR2 SYGVKD. This CDR3 has 15 amino acids. Trimming stripped 5 bases from V and 2 bases from J, with 14 bases between. The CDR3 DNA follows: TGTGCCATCAGTTCTGACCGGCGGCACACAGATACGCAGTATTTT. It encodes CAISSDRRHTDTQYF.

This clone was counted a single time. V usage is TRBV7-2 and J usage is TRBJ2-5; D is possibly TRBD2 (6 bases). This CDR3 is built from 14 residues. Per germline, CDR1 SGHTA and CDR2 FQGNSA. The germline V and J ends were trimmed by 3 bases and 4 bases, with 12 bases remaining between them. This CDR3 reads CASSLTGVAETQYF. The CDR3 DNA is TGTGCCAGCAGCTTGACGGGAGTGGCAGAGACCCAGTACTTC.

This sequence joins TRBV4-1 and TRBJ2-1; D unresolved. This CDR3 spans 14 amino acids. Per the germline V gene, CDR1 is MGHRA and CDR2 is YSYEKL. Trimming took off 4 bases at V and 3 bases at J, with 10 bases between the two ends. CDR3 loop: CASSREEYYNEQFF. The DNA for the CDR3 is TGCGCCAGCAGCCGGGAAGAGTACTACAATGAGCAGTTCTTC.

The chain carries TRBV11-2 and TRBJ2-3; D gene ambiguous. Per the germline V gene, CDR1 is SGHAT and CDR2 is FQNNGV. The CDR3 is made up of 12 amino acids. With 6 bases removed from V and 8 bases from J, the gap between germline ends came to 12 bases. The CDR3 sequence is CASSLLGGTQYF. The CDR3 DNA sequence: TGTGCCAGCAGTCTCCTTGGCGGTACGCAGTATTTT.

V and J are TRBV7-3 and TRBJ1-1; D not resolved. V was cut by 5 bases and J by 0 bases, with 7 bases left in between. Germline V gives CDR1 SGHTA, CDR2 FQGTGA. This CDR3 is 13 amino acids long. The CDR3 DNA reads as TGTGCCAGCAGCGTACAGATGAACACTGAAGCTTTCTTT. Its translation is CASSVQMNTEAFF.

J is TRBJ2-7 and V is TRBV11-2; 7 bases are a match to TRBD1. V lost 2 bases to trimming and J lost 0 bases; unmatched junction nucleotides: 4. The CDR3 loop spans 15 amino acids. CDR1 is SGHAT and CDR2 is FQNNGV in the germline V gene. CDR3 in amino acids: CASSLIRDSSYEQYF. CDR3 nucleotide sequence: TGTGCCAGCAGCTTAATCCGGGACAGCTCCTACGAGCAGTACTTC. Together with reference TRBV11-2 and TRBJ2-7, the CDR3 gives the full variable domain: EAGVAQSPRYKIIEKRQSVAFWCNPISGHATLYWYQQILGQGPKLLIQFQNNGVVDDSQLPKDRFSAERLKGVDSTLKIQPAKLEDSAVYLCASSLIRDSSYEQYFGPGTRLTVT.

The J gene is TRBJ1-1, the V gene TRBV29-1; 12 bases agree with TRBD1. CDR3 length: 19 residues. The trim removed 2 bases at V and 2 bases at J, leaving 15 bases unmatched. The germline V gene encodes CDR1 SQVTM and CDR2 ANQGSEA. The CDR3 sequence: CSVETGTGGGGGANTEAFF. The CDR3 DNA follows: TGCAGCGTTGAAACCGGGACAGGGGGCGGAGGTGGAGCAAACACTGAAGCTTTCTTT. The variable domain in full, with the rest retrieved from reference TRBV29-1 and TRBJ1-1, is SAVISQKPSRDICQRGTSLTIQCQVDSQVTMMFWYRQQPGQSLTLIATANQGSEATYESGFVIDKFPISRPNLTFSTLTVSNMSPEDSSIYLCSVETGTGGGGGANTEAFFGQGTRLTVV.

This chain connects TRBV4-1 to TRBJ1-2; 10 nucleotides line up with TRBD1. After removal of 1 base from V and 5 bases from J, the junction contained 1 base not matched to a gene. The CDR3 sequence is 14 residues long. CDR1 MGHRA and CDR2 YSYEKL come from the germline V gene. The CDR3 loop is CASSQGQGAYGYTF. As DNA, the CDR3 is TGCGCCAGCAGCCAAGGACAGGGGGCTTATGGCTACACCTTC.

A single count supports this clone. The identical CDR3 is also encoded by other nucleotide sequences in the sample. The chain links TRBV28 to TRBJ2-7; 7 bases are a match to TRBD2. CDR3 length: 13 amino acids. The J segment lost 3 bases and the V segment lost 6 bases, leaving 5 bases of the junction unmatched. Germline CDR1 MDHEN, CDR2 SYDVKM. CDR3 bases: TGTGCCAGCAGCTCTCCGGGAGGCTACGAGCAGTACTTC. It encodes CASSSPGGYEQYF. Based on the CDR3 plus reference TRBV28 and TRBJ2-7, the full variable domain is DVKVTQSSRYLVKRTGEKVFLECVQDMDHENMFWYRQDPGLGLRLIYFSYDVKMKEKGDIPEGYSVSREKKERFSLILESASTNQTSMYLCASSSPGGYEQYFGPGTRLTVT.

J is TRBJ1-1 and V is TRBV15, with D tentatively TRBD1 (5 bases). CDR1 and CDR2 (germline): LNHNV, YYDKDF (reference sequence). CDR3 length equals 15 residues. V lost 0 bases to trimming and J lost 4 bases, with 12 bases between them. The CDR3 reads CATSREVTGITEAFF. CDR3 nucleotide sequence: TGTGCCACCAGCAGAGAAGTAACAGGCATCACTGAAGCTTTCTTT.

Concerning this clone: A much bigger clone sits one base away, suggesting this may be a read error. The sample contains more than one DNA sequence encoding this CDR3. The V and J genes are TRBV20-1 and TRBJ1-2; D not resolved. Germline CDR1 and CDR2: DFQATT and SNEGSKA (reference sequence). V was trimmed by 3 bases and J by 8 bases, leaving 1 base between them. The CDR3 runs 8 residues. The CDR3 DNA reads as TGCAGTGCTAGGGGCTACACCTTC. This gives the protein CSARGYTF.

This clone has only a few counts. The chain is built from TRBV29-1 and TRBJ1-1; tentative D call: TRBD1 (5 bases). The ends were cut back, 8 bases at V and 2 bases at J, with 18 bases in the middle. Germline values: CDR1 SQVTM, CDR2 ANQGSEA. The CDR3 extends over 14 amino acids. This chain's CDR3 is CSTMPRGSNTEAFF. The DNA of the CDR3 is TGCAGCACAATGCCACGGGGCTCAAACACTGAAGCTTTCTTT.